Listed below are T cell receptor beta chains from one sample, sequenced in a study of human T cells and chemical hapten exposure. TCRdb fed the RACE reads into MiXCR, producing one record per CDR3 protein. The table lists around 300,000 distinct CDR3 sequences, around 7% of them singletons. The source material was whole blood, sampled in connection with sensitization to the hapten diphenylcyclopropenone (DPC). These TCRs come from a woman aged 18-30 years with alopecia areata. Some clones in this sample may be carry-over from other donors' samples. CDR3s include the opening cysteine and the closing phenylalanine or tryptophan. D genes are given only for firm matches. Where a row states a size, it is once, few, many or the class of an expanded clone; other rows omit it.

few	NA	TRBV6-2/TRBV6-3	TRBJ1-5	TGTGCCAGCAGCCCTCCTCCCGATCTTAATCAGCCCCAGCATTTT	CASSPPPDLNQPQHF
few	TRBD2	TRBV6-5	TRBJ2-2	TGTGCCAGCAGTTACGCGAAACTAGCGAAGAACACCGGGGAGCTGTTTTTT	CASSYAKLAKNTGELFF
many	NA	TRBV6-5	TRBJ1-5	TGTGCCTGTGGGCTTTCGTGGGGAGACAATCAGCCCCAGCATTTT	CACGLSWGDNQPQHF
many	NA	TRBV10-3	TRBJ2-7	TGTGCCATCAGTGAGCCCGGAATGTACCAGGGCTACGAGCAGTACTTC	CAISEPGMYQGYEQYF
few	NA	TRBV29-1	TRBJ2-2	TGCAGCGTTCATGAGAACACCGGGGAGCTGTTTTTT	CSVHENTGELFF
many	TRBD1	TRBV27	TRBJ1-2	TGTGCCAGCAGTTTCCTAAAGGGACAGGGGGTCGGCTATGGCTACACCTTC	CASSFLKGQGVGYGYTF
NA	NA	TRBV9	TRBJ1-5	TGTGCCAGCAGCGTAGGCTGGAGCAATCAGCCCCAGCATTTT	CASSVGWSNQPQHF
few	NA	TRBV6-2/TRBV6-3	TRBJ2-7	TGTGCCAGCAGTTACGTGAATTCCTACGAGCAGTACTTC	CASSYVNSYEQYF
NA	NA	TRBV6-5	TRBJ2-6	TGTGCCAGCAGTTATGGTCAGGGGGGCGTCACTGGGGCCAACGTCCTGACTTTC	CASSYGQGGVTGANVLTF
few	TRBD2	TRBV12-5	TRBJ2-2	TGTGCTAGTGGTTGGCGGGGGGGCGGCACCGGGGAGCTGTTTTTT	CASGWRGGGTGELFF
many	TRBD1	TRBV28	TRBJ2-3	TGTGCCAGCAGGCTGGGACAGGCTGGAGATACGCAGTATTTT	CASRLGQAGDTQYF
many	NA	TRBV6-6	TRBJ2-3	TGTGCCAGCAGTTACGAGAATACGCAGTATTTT	CASSYENTQYF
few	NA	TRBV4-2	TRBJ1-1	TGTGCCAGCAGCCATGGCGGGCAGGCGAACACTGAAGCTTTCTTT	CASSHGGQANTEAFF
few	NA	TRBV14	TRBJ2-3	TGTGCCAGCAGCCAAGATTTGGGGGACCCGCAGTATTTT	CASSQDLGDPQYF
few	TRBD1	TRBV27	TRBJ2-2	TGTGCCAGCAGTCCACGGGACAGCACCGGGGAGCTGTTTTTT	CASSPRDSTGELFF
few	NA	TRBV12-3/TRBV12-4	TRBJ1-4	TGTGCCAGCAGTTTGGGGAGGCGGGAAAAACTGTTTTTT	CASSLGRREKLFF
NA	TRBD1	TRBV7-2	TRBJ2-6	TGTGCCAGCAGCTTAGTGGACAGGGTTTCTGGGGCCAACGTCCTGACTTTC	CASSLVDRVSGANVLTF
NA	NA	TRBV6-2/TRBV6-3	TRBJ1-1	TGTGCCAGCAGTTACGGACTGGGGAACACTGAAGCTTTCTTT	CASSYGLGNTEAFF
few	TRBD1	TRBV9	TRBJ1-6	TGTGCCAGCAGCGAGGCGCCGGGACAGGACTATAATTCACCCCTCCACTTT	CASSEAPGQDYNSPLHF
few	TRBD1	TRBV11-1	TRBJ2-7	TGTGCCAGCAGCCCTACCTACCGGGACAGGGTATACGAGCAGTACTTC	CASSPTYRDRVYEQYF
NA	NA	TRBV7-2	TRBJ1-4	TGTGCCAGCAGCGCGGAACTCAGGGGAAATGAAAAACTGTTTTTT	CASSAELRGNEKLFF
NA	NA	TRBV27	TRBJ2-3	TGTGCCAGCAGTCTTCGAGCCTTGACAGATACGCAGTATTTT	CASSLRALTDTQYF
NA	NA	TRBV27	TRBJ2-7	TGTGCCAGCGGTTACGCGGGCGAGCAGTACTTC	CASGYAGEQYF
few	NA	TRBV12-3/TRBV12-4	TRBJ2-7	TGTGCCAGCAGTTTCTCCCAGGGTAGGTCCTACGAGCAGTACTTC	CASSFSQGRSYEQYF
few	TRBD1	TRBV2	TRBJ1-5	TGTGCCAGCAAGGGGGCAGGGGCCCAGAATCAGCCCCAGCATTTT	CASKGAGAQNQPQHF
many	NA	TRBV7-2	TRBJ2-3	TGTGCCAGCAGCTTAGGGTTCATGGGGGATACAGATACGCAGTATTTT	CASSLGFMGDTDTQYF
many	NA	TRBV3-1	TRBJ2-5	TGTGCCAGCAGCTCGGCCGCTGAAGAGACCCAGTACTTC	CASSSAAEETQYF
many	NA	TRBV5-1	TRBJ1-3	TGTGCCAGCAGCTTAGACAGCTCTGGAAACACCATATATTTT	CASSLDSSGNTIYF
NA	NA	TRBV7-9	TRBJ2-6	TGTGCCAGCAGTCAGGCAGGGTGGGCCAACGTCCTGACTTTC	CASSQAGWANVLTF
NA	TRBD1	TRBV6-1	TRBJ1-6	TGTGCCAGCACAGACAGGGGCTTATTCCCCCTCCACTTT	CASTDRGLFPLHF
many	NA	TRBV28	TRBJ2-4	TGTGCCAGCAGTCAGCAGGGAAACATTCAGTACTTC	CASSQQGNIQYF
few	NA	TRBV6-5	TRBJ1-2	TGTGCCAGCAGTCAAACGTTCAGGGCCTATGGCTACACCTTC	CASSQTFRAYGYTF
many	NA	TRBV6-5	TRBJ1-2	TGTGCCAGCGGGGGTAACTATGGCTACACCTTC	CASGGNYGYTF
NA	TRBD1	TRBV5-6	TRBJ1-1	TGTGCCAGCAGCTTGGGACAGGGGCGCCTTGTCGCTGAAGCTTTCTTT	CASSLGQGRLVAEAFF
NA	NA	TRBV7-2	TRBJ1-1	TGTGCCAGCAGCCTCTCGAGAAATGTTAACACTGAAGCTTTCTTT	CASSLSRNVNTEAFF
NA	TRBD1	TRBV12-3/TRBV12-4	TRBJ1-1	TGTGCCAGCAGAACCGGGACAGGGGCGGCGAACGCTGAAGCTTTCTTT	CASRTGTGAANAEAFF
many	NA	TRBV7-2	TRBJ1-1	TGTGCCAGCAGCTTATTGCATTTCGTGAACACTGAAGCTTTCTTT	CASSLLHFVNTEAFF
few	NA	TRBV20-1	TRBJ2-7	TGCAGTGCTCTTTTTTCAGGGTCCTACGAGCAGTACTTC	CSALFSGSYEQYF
many	NA	TRBV20-1	TRBJ1-6	TGCAGTGCTTTTCGACAGAGACAGAATTCACCCCTCCACTTT	CSAFRQRQNSPLHF
few	TRBD2	TRBV6-5	TRBJ2-1	TGTGCCAGCAGTTATAATGGCGGGGGTCGGTTCTTC	CASSYNGGGRFF
NA	NA	TRBV19	TRBJ2-7	TGTGCCAGTAGTAGCCCCCGGGACCTAGACTCCTCCTACGAGCAGTACTTC	CASSSPRDLDSSYEQYF
few	NA	TRBV20-1	TRBJ1-2	TGCAGTGCTAGAGAAGGGACGGGCCCAGCTAACTATGGCTACACCTTC	CSAREGTGPANYGYTF
many	TRBD2	TRBV6-2/TRBV6-3	TRBJ2-3	TGTGCCATCCGGACTAGCGGGGGCGATACGCAGTATTTT	CAIRTSGGDTQYF
NA	TRBD1	TRBV12-3/TRBV12-4	TRBJ2-5	TGTGCCAGCACCCGGGACAGCGTCCAAGAGACCCAGTACTTC	CASTRDSVQETQYF
NA	NA	TRBV15	TRBJ1-1	TGTGCCACCAGCAGCCGAGGGGTCATGAACACTGAAGCTTTCTTT	CATSSRGVMNTEAFF